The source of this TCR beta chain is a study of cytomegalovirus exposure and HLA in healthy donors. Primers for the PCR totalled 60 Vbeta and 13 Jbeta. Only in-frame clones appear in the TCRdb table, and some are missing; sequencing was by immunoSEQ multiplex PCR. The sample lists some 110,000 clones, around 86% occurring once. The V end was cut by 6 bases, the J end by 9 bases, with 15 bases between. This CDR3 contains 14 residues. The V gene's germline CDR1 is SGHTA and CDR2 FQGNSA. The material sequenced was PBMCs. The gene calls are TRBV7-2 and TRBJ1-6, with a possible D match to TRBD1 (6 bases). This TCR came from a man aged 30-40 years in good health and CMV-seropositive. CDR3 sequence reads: CASSTTSGVSPLHF. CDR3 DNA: TGTGCCAGCAGTACCACGTCAGGGGTTTCACCCCTCCACTTT.